What follows are 28 T cell receptor beta chains derived from one specimen sequenced in a study of blood T cells in healthy people across ages. It was with a sample-barcoded 5' primer and a J-beta primer mix that a second PCR of roughly 6 to 11 cycles was run. TCRdb analysed the 5' RACE reads with MiXCR anew, one entry per CDR3 protein. Among 1.5 million to 2 million distinct CDR3 sequences listed, about two fifths were seen once. The sequenced sample was blood. These TCRs come from a human donor in good health.

The V and J genes are TRBV7-8 and TRBJ2-3; no clear D. The CDR3 runs 15 residues. The V gene lost 7 bases and the J gene lost 6 bases, with 20 bases spanning the gap. The germline V gene has CDR1 SGHVS and CDR2 FQNEAQ. CDR3 protein: CASTLLVQREDTQYF. In nucleotides, the CDR3 is TGTGCCAGCACCCTGCTTGTACAGCGAGAGGATACGCAGTATTTT.

This clonotype has only a few counts. This sequence joins TRBV18 and TRBJ2-4; either TRBD1 or TRBD2 may fit D (6 bases each). The DNA end is a closer match to TRBJ2-7, so the J assignment may be wrong. Germline assignment: CDR1 KGHSH and CDR2 LQKENI. This CDR3 comprises 15 residues. DNA of the CDR3: TGTGCCAGCTCACCCCGAGGGGGGATTACTTCCGAGCAGTACTTC. Its protein is CASSPRGGITSEQYF.

The chain links TRBV5-1 to TRBJ2-1; TRBD1 agrees at 11 bases. V lost 4 bases and J lost 13; bases outside the gene matches: 13. The CDR3 contains 15 residues. CDR1 and CDR2 (germline): SGHRS, YFSETQ. CDR3 protein: CASSGQGAVGETQFF. CDR3 nucleotides: TGCGCCAGCAGCGGACAGGGGGCGGTCGGAGAGACCCAGTTCTTC.

This chain joins TRBV4-3 and TRBJ2-7; no clear D. The V gene's germline CDR1 is LGHNA and CDR2 YSLEER. V dropped 1 base and J dropped 2 bases, with 9 bases sitting between them. The CDR3 is 14 amino acids. CDR3 residues: CASSQVDGTYEQYF. The CDR3 DNA reads TGCGCCAGCAGCCAAGTCGACGGCACCTACGAGCAGTACTTC.

This clonotype occurred a few times. The gene calls are TRBV19 and TRBJ1-5; D may be TRBD1 (5 bases). The CDR3 sequence is 14 residues long. The germline CDR1 and CDR2 sequences are LNHDA and SQIVND (reference sequence). With 4 bases removed from V and 4 bases from J, the gap between germline ends came to 11 bases. In nucleotides, the CDR3 is TGTGCCAGTAGTAGTCATGGGGGGAATCAGCCCCAGCATTTT. It yields the protein CASSSHGGNQPQHF.

The chain couples TRBV10-3 to TRBJ1-2; D ambiguous. This CDR3 contains 13 residues. The V gene's germline CDR1 is ENHRY and CDR2 SYGVKD. Trimming shortened V by 0 bases and J by 7 bases, and 9 bases separated the two germline ends. The CDR3 DNA is TGTGCCATCAGTGAGTCTGGAGGATCTGGCTACACCTTC. This translates into CAISESGGSGYTF.

This chain connects TRBV4-3 to TRBJ1-5, with 9 positions matching TRBD1. There are 17 residues in the CDR3. The trim removed 0 bases at V and 7 bases at J, leaving 10 bases unmatched. The germline V gene encodes CDR1 LGHNA and CDR2 YSLEER. The chain's CDR3 is CASSQDVFGTGTQPQHF. Here the CDR3 DNA reads TGCGCCAGCAGCCAAGATGTTTTTGGGACAGGGACCCAGCCCCAGCATTTT.

This clonotype was observed many times. This rearrangement joins TRBV29-1 to TRBJ2-3; D is perhaps TRBD1 or TRBD2 (6 bases each). Trimming cost V 4 bases and J 2 bases, with 13 bases left between them. Germline V CDR1 and CDR2: SQVTM, ANQGSEA. The CDR3 extends over 14 amino acids. CDR3 in DNA: TGCAGCGTTGTATGGGGGGCCCTCACAGATACGCAGTATTTT. Translation gives CSVVWGALTDTQYF.

The V gene is TRBV6-5, the J gene TRBJ2-2; 10 bases map to TRBD1. From germline, CDR1 is MNHEY and CDR2 SVGAGI. V dropped 6 bases and J dropped 2; count of bases not matched to a gene: 3. The CDR3 contains 15 residues. The CDR3 sequence: CASSRQGANTGELFF. The DNA of the CDR3 is TGTGCCAGCAGCCGACAGGGGGCTAACACCGGGGAGCTGTTTTTT.

This clonotype was seen only a few times. The rearrangement joins TRBV20-1 to TRBJ1-2; D gene ambiguous. There are 12 residues in the CDR3. The germline V gene encodes CDR1 DFQATT and CDR2 SNEGSKA (reference sequence). V was trimmed by 3 bases and J by 8 bases, leaving 13 bases between them. CDR3 residues: CSASIRTWGYTF. The DNA for the CDR3 is TGCAGTGCTAGTATCAGGACGTGGGGCTACACCTTC.

The chain joins TRBV12-3 or TRBV12-4 to TRBJ1-5; D might be TRBD1 (6 bases). CDR3 length equals 14 residues. The V end lost 2 bases, the J end lost 7 bases, and 12 bases lay between the germline ends. DNA of the CDR3: TGTGCCAGCAGTTTATGGGGGGCGGGGCAGCCCCAGCATTTT. This encodes CASSLWGAGQPQHF.

The chain uses TRBV9 and TRBJ2-1; unclear D gene. V gave up 2 bases and J gave up 5 bases, with 14 bases separating them. The CDR3 is 15 residues long. Germline-derived CDR1 and CDR2 are SGDLS and YYNGEE. CDR3 protein: CASSVRQEKDNEQFF. DNA of the CDR3: TGTGCCAGCAGCGTTAGGCAGGAGAAGGACAATGAGCAGTTCTTC. The full variable domain, in which reference TRBV9 and TRBJ2-1 provide the parts outside the CDR3, is DSGVTQTPKHLITATGQRVTLRCSPRSGDLSVYWYQQSLDQGLQFLIQYYNGEERAKGNILERFSAQQFPDLHSELNLSSLELGDSALYFCASSVRQEKDNEQFFGPGTRLTVL.

The chain carries TRBV6-1 and TRBJ2-3, with D possibly TRBD1 on 6 matching bases. The germline V gene has CDR1 MNHNS and CDR2 SASEGT. There are 14 residues in the CDR3. Trimming removed 5 bases from V and 2 bases from J, with 11 bases in between. CDR3 DNA: TGTGCCAGCAGTTCTTGGGACAACACAGATACGCAGTATTTT. This sequence encodes CASSSWDNTDTQYF.

The chain combines TRBV3-1 with TRBJ1-2; the D is unclear. The V and J ends lost 4 bases and 7 bases respectively, with 10 bases between them. From germline, CDR1 is LGHDT and CDR2 YNNKEL (reference sequence). The CDR3 totals 12 residues. The CDR3 DNA reads TGTGCCAGCAGCCGGGAGTTGTCTGGCTACACCTTC. Translation gives CASSRELSGYTF.

This clonotype turned up a few times. The rearrangement uses TRBV20-1 and TRBJ2-4; 9 nucleotides match TRBD1. CDR1 and CDR2 (germline): DFQATT, SNEGSKA (reference sequence). The CDR3 runs to 14 residues. After removal of 3 bases from V and 13 bases from J, the junction contained 13 bases not matched to a gene. CDR3 sequence reads: CSASSGQGVWEQYF. The CDR3, as DNA: TGCAGTGCTAGTTCGGGACAGGGTGTGTGGGAGCAGTACTTC.

The sample holds a few counts of this clonotype. The chain recombines TRBV7-2 with TRBJ1-2; maybe TRBD1 (6 bases). Germline CDR1 and CDR2: SGHTA and FQGNSA. V lost 5 bases and J 4 bases, leaving 14 bases between the germline ends. The CDR3 spans 14 residues. The CDR3 loop is CASSPQQGGYGYTF. The DNA for the CDR3 is TGTGCCAGCAGCCCACAACAGGGAGGCTATGGCTACACCTTC.

As DNA, the CDR3 is TGTGCCAGCAGTTTTAGCGGGGTATGGGACTACAATGAGCAGTTCTTC. Its protein product is CASSFSGVWDYNEQFF. The gene calls are TRBV27 and TRBJ2-1; 8 bases align to TRBD2. The junction had 7 bases not matched to a gene; V was cut back by 3 bases and J by 3 bases. This CDR3 is 16 amino acids long. Germline CDR1 is MNHEY and CDR2 is SMNVEV (reference sequence).

A few counts support this clonotype. V gene TRBV5-6 combines with J gene TRBJ2-7, with D perhaps TRBD1 (5 bases). CDR3 length: 14 amino acids. Germline V gene sequence: CDR1 SGHDT, CDR2 YYEEEE. Trimming took off 4 bases at V and 2 bases at J, with 13 bases between the two ends. The chain's CDR3 is CASSHSDTTYEQYF. The CDR3, as DNA: TGTGCCAGCAGCCACTCGGACACGACCTACGAGCAGTACTTC.

This clonotype was detected once. This clone may be a read error of a much larger clone one base away. The chain joins TRBV9 to TRBJ2-5, with D tentatively TRBD2 (6 bases). Germline V gene data show CDR1 as SGDLS and CDR2 as YYNGEE. V was cut by 3 bases and J by 4 bases, with 10 bases left in between. The length of the CDR3 is 13 residues. Here the CDR3 reads CASSGEALETQYF. In nucleotides, the CDR3 is TGTGCCAGCAGCGGGGAGGCCCTAGAGACCCAGTACTTC.

The J gene is TRBJ2-1, the V gene TRBV5-5, with D possibly TRBD1 on 6 matching bases. CDR3 length: 13 amino acids. The V end was cut by 4 bases, the J end by 8 bases, with 13 bases between. CDR1 and CDR2 (germline): SGHKS, YYEKEE (reference sequence). CDR3: CASSPGVRDEQFF. CDR3 bases: TGTGCCAGCAGCCCAGGGGTCCGGGATGAGCAGTTCTTC.

J is TRBJ1-1 and V is TRBV10-3, with 7 bases identical to TRBD1. From germline, CDR1 is ENHRY and CDR2 SYGVKD. This CDR3 has 11 residues. The ends lost 10 bases at V and 6 bases at J; junction bases unmatched: 5. The CDR3 protein is CATHTGAEAFF. The DNA of the CDR3 is TGTGCCACCCATACAGGGGCTGAAGCTTTCTTT.

V usage is TRBV12-3 or TRBV12-4 and J usage is TRBJ2-1, with a weak D call TRBD2 (5 bases). This CDR3 has 16 amino acids. Trimming pared 6 bases from V and 2 bases from J, leaving 17 bases between. The CDR3 region has the DNA TGTGCCAGCAGCTCCAGTCAGCGGAAGGCCTACAATGAGCAGTTCTTC. This sequence encodes CASSSSQRKAYNEQFF.

The chain employs TRBV20-1 and TRBJ2-7; the match to TRBD2 covers 11 bases. The CDR3 covers 15 residues. CDR1 is DFQATT and CDR2 is SNEGSKA in the germline V gene (reference sequence). The trim removed 4 bases at V and 7 bases at J, leaving 12 bases unmatched. CDR3 residues: CSANRYTRTSGEQYF. The CDR3 bases are TGCAGTGCTAACCGTTATACTAGGACTAGCGGGGAGCAGTACTTC.

The V and J genes are TRBV3-1 and TRBJ1-1; D possibly corresponds to TRBD1 (5 bases). Germline V lookup: CDR1 LGHDT, CDR2 YNNKEL (reference sequence). The CDR3 has 14 amino acids. Trimming shortened V by 4 bases and J by 3 bases, and 12 bases separated the two germline ends. This chain's CDR3 is CASSLQTVYTEAFF. The DNA of the CDR3 is TGTGCCAGCAGCCTACAGACAGTTTACACTGAAGCTTTCTTT. The full variable domain, rest sourced from reference TRBV3-1 and TRBJ1-1, is DTAVSQTPKYLVTQMGNDKSIKCEQNLGHDTMYWYKQDSKKFLKIMFSYNNKELIINETVPNRFSPKSPDKAHLNLHINSLELGDSAVYFCASSLQTVYTEAFFGQGTRLTVV.

This clonotype was observed a handful of times. V and J are TRBV5-1 and TRBJ2-7, with 7 bases aligning to TRBD1. CDR3 size: 15 residues. The germline V gene encodes CDR1 SGHRS and CDR2 YFSETQ. Trimming removed 4 bases from V and 1 base from J; junction bases left unmatched: 8. In DNA, the CDR3 is TGCGCCAGCAGCATAAACAGGGGCTCTTCCTACGAGCAGTACTTC. Its protein product is CASSINRGSSYEQYF.

The chain links TRBV2 to TRBJ2-5; D unclear. V lost 10 bases, J lost 3 bases, and 12 bases lay in between. CDR3 size: 12 residues. The germline CDR1 and CDR2 sequences are SNHLY and FYNNEI. In DNA, the CDR3 is TGTGCCATACCCGGACCTAAAGAGACCCAGTACTTC. It translates to CAIPGPKETQYF.

The V call is TRBV28, the J call TRBJ2-1, with 7 positions matching TRBD1. Looked up from germline, CDR1 is MDHEN and CDR2 is SYDVKM. CDR3 length: 13 amino acids. The CDR3 DNA sequence: TGTGGGGTTGTTGGGACAGCGAACAATGAGCAGTTCTTC. Translated: CGVVGTANNEQFF.

This clonotype was observed a few times. This rearrangement joins TRBV27 to TRBJ1-2, with D uncertain. Trimming stripped 5 bases from V and 8 bases from J, with 12 bases between. This CDR3 spans 12 amino acids. Germline values: CDR1 MNHEY, CDR2 SMNVEV (reference sequence). CDR3: CASSPKRGGYTF. In DNA form, the CDR3 reads TGTGCCAGCAGTCCCAAACGTGGGGGCTACACCTTC.